This is a list of T cell receptor beta chains from one sample in a study of identical twins. TCRdb re-analysed the 5' RACE reads in MiXCR, keeping a single row per CDR3 protein. Found here are about 290,000 distinct CDR3 sequences, around 9.7% of them singletons; the top ten hold around 7.1%. The same specimen was also included in a second study, on yellow fever vaccine responses in identical twins.

The sequenced material came from CD8+ T cells sorted from blood. The source of these receptors is a woman between 18 and 29 years old in good health. The CDR3 runs from the conserved cysteine through the conserved F or W. Each record gives: J gene, CDR3 length, V gene, CDR3 protein.

TRBJ2-1 | 17 | TRBV2 | CASSELGSGTLYNEQFF
TRBJ2-7 | 16 | TRBV20-1 | CSARDRDRGPLYEQYF
TRBJ2-1 | 16 | TRBV20-1 | CSARDYLAGGRNEQFF
TRBJ2-1 | 14 | TRBV29-1 | CSVAQREGRGEQFF
TRBJ1-3 | 17 | TRBV7-9 | CASTKDRVYSSGNTIYF
TRBJ2-7 | 11 | TRBV5-1 | CASRRDYEQYF
TRBJ2-7 | 14 | TRBV6-1 | CASSPLAGGYEQYF
TRBJ2-1 | 16 | TRBV10-1 | CASSESGGMPYNEQFF
TRBJ2-1 | 15 | TRBV5-8 | CASSERARTYNEQFF
TRBJ1-5 | 15 | TRBV7-9 | CASSLASTGGQPQHF
TRBJ2-1 | 16 | TRBV11-2 | CASSGGDASSYNEQFF
TRBJ2-7 | 11 | TRBV14 | CASSHSYEQYF
TRBJ1-4 | 15 | TRBV12-3/TRBV12-4 | CASSLPGAYNEKLFF
TRBJ2-2 | 13 | TRBV27 | CASSPAFTGELFF
TRBJ1-5 | 15 | TRBV10-1 | CASSPDRSTPQPQHF
TRBJ1-1 | 15 | TRBV27 | CASSSRQGLDTEAFF
TRBJ2-5 | 12 | TRBV7-8 | CASSLPMATQYF
TRBJ2-5 | 14 | TRBV7-9 | CASSLGAEQETQYF